This entry describes one T cell receptor (beta chain). V was trimmed by 8 bases and J by 0 bases, leaving 14 bases between them. CDR1 and CDR2 (germline): SGHTA, FQGNSA. CDR3 length: 15 residues. This record comes from a study of memory CD4+ T cells and cytomegalovirus serostatus. Study-wide context: Donors were healthy Belgian adults, some 10 CMV seropositive and approximately 23 seronegative.

The sort gate was single viable CD3+CD4+CD8-CD45RO+ cells for memory CD4+ T cells. After thawing, CD4+ T cells were positively selected. Clones were read by immunoSEQ multiplex PCR, and TCRdb kept only the in-frame ones, dropping some. The repertoire has around 54,000 clones, over 65% of them found once; the top ten carry about 2.6%. The chain links TRBV7-2 to TRBJ1-3, with a tentative D call TRBD1 (5 bases). Sequencing input: memory CD4+ T cells from blood. The receptor was isolated from an adult in good health and CMV-seropositive. As DNA, the CDR3 is TGTGCCAGCTCCATCGGGGGGAGCTCTGGAAACACCATATATTTT. Protein sequence: CASSIGGSSGNTIYF.